These T cell receptor beta chains were read from a single sample in a study of CD8 T cells in ankylosing spondylitis. TCRdb independently ran MiXCR on the 5' RACE reads; one entry per CDR3 protein. The top ten hold more than 14% of the sample, which has approximately 300,000 distinct CDR3 sequences, approximately 8% seen once. The sample comprised blood, either unsorted or a sorted T cell fraction (not recorded which). All receptors derive from a male donor with ankylosing spondylitis. Each CDR3 is given with its conserved first and last residue. A D gene is named only where the DNA matches it firmly. Part of the rows lack a size; the others show once, few, many or a class for expanded clones.

TRBJ2-2	-	TRBD2	TRBV19	TGTGCCAGTAGTATGGTCGGTAGGGGACTAGCGGGAGTGCCCACCGGGGAGCTGTTTTTT	CASSMVGRGLAGVPTGELFF
TRBJ2-7	-	-	TRBV29-1	TGCAGCGTTGAAATAAGCTACGAGCAGTACTTC	CSVEISYEQYF
TRBJ2-6	many	-	TRBV20-1	TGCAGTGCTAGAGATTCAAACGAGCGATCTGGGGCCAACGTCCTGACTTTC	CSARDSNERSGANVLTF
TRBJ2-2	-	-	TRBV9	TGTGCCAGCAATATAAGTCCCCAGGGCGGGGAGCTGTTTTTT	CASNISPQGGELFF
TRBJ1-1	few	-	TRBV30	TGTGCCTGGAGTGTCTCGGGGGTAACTGTGGCTTTCTTT	CAWSVSGVTVAFF
TRBJ1-1	few	-	TRBV7-8	TGTGCCAGCAGCCCGCGCTCGAGTCGGACGATTACTGAAGCTTTCTTT	CASSPRSSRTITEAFF
TRBJ2-2	-	-	TRBV18	TGTGCCAGCTCACCGACTGTCGCCGGGGAGCTGTTTTTT	CASSPTVAGELFF
TRBJ1-1	-	-	TRBV10-2	TGCGCCAGCAGTGAGTCAGTAAGGGCCCCCACTGAAGCTTTCTTT	CASSESVRAPTEAFF
TRBJ1-5	few	TRBD1	TRBV30	TGTGCCTGGAGTCGGGACAGCGCCTCTAATCAGCCCCAGCATTTT	CAWSRDSASNQPQHF
TRBJ1-5	many	-	TRBV12-3/TRBV12-4	TGTGCCAGCAGACACAGGGATCAGCCCCAGCATTTT	CASRHRDQPQHF
TRBJ2-6	-	-	TRBV7-3	TGTGCCAGCAGCTTGGTGGATTCTGGGGCCAACGTCCTGACTTTC	CASSLVDSGANVLTF
TRBJ1-2	many	TRBD1	TRBV28	TGTGCCAGCAGCAATTCCGGGACAGACTATGGCTACACCTTC	CASSNSGTDYGYTF
TRBJ2-5	few	-	TRBV4-1	TGCGCCAGCAGCCAAGATCGATACGAGAGTGAAGAGACCCAGTACTTC	CASSQDRYESEETQYF
TRBJ2-1	-	TRBD2	TRBV4-1	TGCGCCAGCAGCCAAGGGATGGCTAGCGGGAGGCTTAATGAGCAGTTCTTC	CASSQGMASGRLNEQFF
TRBJ2-7	few	-	TRBV10-3	TGTGCCATCAGTGAGTTAAACGCACAAGAGCAGTACTTC	CAISELNAQEQYF
TRBJ2-2	-	-	TRBV9	TGTGCCAGCAGCGTGGCGTGGGCCACCAACACCGGGGAGCTGTTTTTT	CASSVAWATNTGELFF
TRBJ2-4	few	-	TRBV6-1	TGTGCCAGCAGTGAAGATCTAGCAGAACAAAACATTCAGTACTTC	CASSEDLAEQNIQYF
TRBJ2-7	few	-	TRBV20-1	TGCAGTGGCTCACGGGGACCGACACAATCCTACGAGCAGTACTTC	CSGSRGPTQSYEQYF
TRBJ1-5	-	TRBD1	TRBV6-4	TGTGCCAGCAGGGGACAGGTTGGGCAGCCCCAGCATTTT	CASRGQVGQPQHF
TRBJ2-1	few	-	TRBV20-1	TGCAGCGGTAATTGGCAGGGGTTCTACAATGAGCAGTTCTTC	CSGNWQGFYNEQFF
TRBJ2-1	-	-	TRBV7-9	TGTGCCAGCTGCTCGGCCAGGGATTCCTACAATGAGCAGTTCTTC	CASCSARDSYNEQFF
TRBJ2-6	many	-	TRBV6-5	TGTGCCAGCAGTTACGGCCTAGTTGTCTCTGGGGCCAACGTCCTGACTTTC	CASSYGLVVSGANVLTF
TRBJ1-5	-	-	TRBV20-1	TGCAGTGCTCGTGCAGGGAGGGAATATGGTCAGCCCCAGCATTTT	CSARAGREYGQPQHF
TRBJ2-2	-	-	TRBV2	TGTGCCAGCAGAAGGGGCATCGGCACCGGGGAGCTGTTTTTT	CASRRGIGTGELFF
TRBJ2-4	many	-	TRBV28	TGTGCCAGCAGTCCGCACCGCGACATTCAGTACTTC	CASSPHRDIQYF